The rows below give T cell receptor beta chains drawn from one sample of a study of T cells in localized non-small cell lung cancer. Profiled with immunoSEQ multiplex PCR; TCRdb holds only in-frame clones, not every one. The table includes over 30,000 clones, approximately 88% detected once. The sequencing used peripheral blood, collected before any cancer treatment. These receptors all stem from a woman aged 35 to 70 with stage I lung adenocarcinoma. The CDR3 runs from the conserved cysteine through the conserved F or W. A D gene is named only where the DNA matches it firmly. Part of the rows lack a size; the others show once, few, many or a class for expanded clones.

J: TRBJ2-2
V: TRBV19
size: once
D: -
CDR3: CASSDGGMNTGELFF
DNA: TGTGCCAGTAGTGATGGGGGGATGAACACCGGGGAGCTGTTTTTT

J: TRBJ1-6
V: TRBV2
size: -
D: TRBD1
CDR3: CASSARTGSDSPLHF
DNA: TGTGCCAGCAGTGCTCGGACAGGCTCCGATTCACCCCTCCACTTT

J: TRBJ2-1
V: TRBV7-9
size: -
D: -
CDR3: CASSAGFEGTYNEQFF
DNA: TGTGCCAGCAGCGCGGGATTCGAGGGGACTTACAATGAGCAGTTCTTC

J: TRBJ1-1
V: TRBV5-1
size: once
D: TRBD1
CDR3: CASSLALTGGLNTEAFF
DNA: TGCGCCAGCAGCTTGGCCCTGACAGGGGGCCTGAACACTGAAGCTTTCTTT

J: TRBJ1-3
V: TRBV5-1
size: -
D: TRBD1
CDR3: CASTVSGTANSGNTIYF
DNA: TGCGCCAGCACCGTTTCCGGGACAGCCAACTCTGGAAACACCATATATTTT

J: TRBJ2-1
V: TRBV9
size: -
D: TRBD2
CDR3: CASSVVGGAYNEQFF
DNA: TGTGCCAGCAGCGTAGTCGGGGGGGCCTACAATGAGCAGTTCTTC

J: TRBJ1-1
V: TRBV10-3
size: -
D: TRBD1
CDR3: CAIPIRPSLPLGTGPVLAEAFF
DNA: TGTGCCATCCCAATCCGCCCCTCTCTTCCCCTAGGGACAGGCCCTGTTCTGGCTGAAGCTTTCTTT

J: TRBJ1-2
V: TRBV30
size: once
D: -
CDR3: CAVGHGLANYGYTF
DNA: TGTGCCGTTGGCCACGGATTAGCTAACTATGGCTACACCTTC

J: TRBJ1-2
V: TRBV6-5
size: -
D: -
CDR3: CASSSQGSAYGYTF
DNA: TGTGCCAGCAGTTCACAGGGCTCCGCCTATGGCTACACCTTC

J: TRBJ1-1
V: TRBV6-1
size: few
D: -
CDR3: CASSEAVAENTEAFF
DNA: TGTGCCAGCAGTGAAGCGGTGGCAGAGAACACTGAAGCTTTCTTT

J: TRBJ1-3
V: TRBV2
size: -
D: TRBD1
CDR3: CASSEALRGRVYF
DNA: TGTGCCAGCAGTGAAGCGCTGAGGGGGCGAGTATATTTT

J: TRBJ1-2
V: TRBV6-1
size: -
D: -
CDR3: CASSAPVLGGHYGYTF
DNA: TGTGCCAGCAGTGCCCCCGTTTTGGGGGGTCACTATGGCTACACCTTC

J: TRBJ1-4
V: TRBV2
size: -
D: -
CDR3: CASRWPATNEKLFF
DNA: TGTGCCAGCCGCTGGCCAGCAACTAATGAAAAACTGTTTTTT

J: TRBJ1-6
V: TRBV6-7
size: -
D: -
CDR3: CASSSPPGDYSPLHF
DNA: TGTGCCAGCAGTTCTCCTCCAGGGGATTATTCACCCCTCCACTTT

J: TRBJ2-2
V: TRBV11-2
size: -
D: -
CDR3: CASSQVAYLNTGELFF
DNA: TGTGCCAGCAGCCAGGTCGCCTACCTGAACACCGGGGAGCTGTTTTTT

J: TRBJ2-3
V: TRBV18
size: -
D: -
CDR3: CASSPDSNTDTQYF
DNA: TGTGCCAGCTCACCAGACAGTAACACAGATACGCAGTATTTT

J: TRBJ1-1
V: TRBV18
size: -
D: TRBD1
CDR3: CASSRGQHPDTEAFF
DNA: TGTGCCAGCTCACGGGGACAGCATCCCGACACTGAAGCTTTCTTT

J: TRBJ2-4
V: TRBV30
size: -
D: -
CDR3: CAWSGSWNIQYF
DNA: TGTGCCTGGAGTGGGTCCTGGAACATTCAGTACTTC

J: TRBJ2-2
V: TRBV10-3
size: -
D: -
CDR3: CAIRASGNAGELFF
DNA: TGTGCCATCAGGGCCTCGGGGAATGCCGGGGAGCTGTTTTTT

J: TRBJ1-2
V: TRBV2
size: -
D: TRBD1
CDR3: CASSYPGQGAYGYTF
DNA: TGTGCCAGCAGCTACCCGGGACAGGGGGCCTATGGCTACACCTTC

J: TRBJ2-3
V: TRBV27
size: -
D: TRBD2
CDR3: CASSFHSGSTDTQYF
DNA: TGTGCCAGCAGTTTCCATAGCGGGAGCACAGATACGCAGTATTTT

J: TRBJ2-5
V: TRBV27
size: -
D: TRBD2
CDR3: CASSPWASGQETQYF
DNA: TGTGCCAGCAGTCCCTGGGCTAGCGGCCAAGAGACCCAGTACTTC

J: TRBJ2-1
V: TRBV19
size: once
D: TRBD2
CDR3: CASNSGREQGIEFF
DNA: TGTGCCAGTAACTCGGGGAGGGAGCAGGGCATAGAGTTCTTC

J: TRBJ1-1
V: TRBV10-3
size: -
D: -
CDR3: CAIRLETLNTEAFF
DNA: TGTGCCATCAGACTCGAGACACTGAACACTGAAGCTTTCTTT

J: TRBJ2-3
V: TRBV30
size: -
D: -
CDR3: CAWSPPLSGTDTQYF
DNA: TGTGCCTGGAGTCCGCCGCTCTCTGGGACAGATACGCAGTATTTT

J: TRBJ1-4
V: TRBV6-5
size: -
D: TRBD1
CDR3: CASSYYRGRANEKLFF
DNA: TGTGCCAGCAGTTACTACAGGGGGCGAGCTAATGAAAAACTGTTTTTT

J: TRBJ1-5
V: TRBV16
size: -
D: -
CDR3: CASSQEQSNQPQHF
DNA: TGTGCCAGCAGCCAAGAACAGTCTAATCAGCCCCAGCATTTT

J: TRBJ2-1
V: TRBV5-4
size: -
D: TRBD2
CDR3: CASSLRRETYNEQFF
DNA: TGTGCCAGCAGCTTACGGCGGGAGACCTACAATGAGCAGTTCTTC

J: TRBJ2-1
V: TRBV19
size: -
D: TRBD2
CDR3: CASSIEGNSGRASYNEQFF
DNA: TGTGCCAGTAGTATAGAGGGGAATAGCGGGAGGGCCTCCTACAATGAGCAGTTCTTC

J: TRBJ1-2
V: TRBV4-2
size: -
D: TRBD1
CDR3: CASSQDRQGAGGYTF
DNA: TGTGCCAGCAGCCAAGATCGACAGGGGGCAGGAGGCTACACCTTC

J: TRBJ1-1
V: TRBV4-1
size: -
D: TRBD1
CDR3: CASRSPGQMNTEAFF
DNA: TGCGCCAGCAGGTCACCGGGACAGATGAACACTGAAGCTTTCTTT

J: TRBJ2-1
V: TRBV9
size: -
D: -
CDR3: CASSAGQGFGSYNEQFF
DNA: TGTGCCAGCAGCGCCGGGCAAGGCTTTGGGTCCTACAATGAGCAGTTCTTC

J: TRBJ2-1
V: TRBV6-6
size: -
D: -
CDR3: CASSYSSGAYNEQFF
DNA: TGTGCCAGCAGTTACTCATCAGGGGCTTACAATGAGCAGTTCTTC

J: TRBJ1-1
V: TRBV6-5
size: once
D: -
CDR3: CASSYSRGLTEAFF
DNA: TGTGCCAGCAGTTACTCCCGGGGTCTTACTGAAGCTTTCTTT

J: TRBJ2-7
V: TRBV5-8
size: once
D: TRBD1
CDR3: CASSPDRGRYYEQYF
DNA: TGTGCCAGCAGCCCGGACAGGGGGAGGTACTACGAGCAGTACTTC

J: TRBJ2-6
V: TRBV28
size: -
D: -
CDR3: CASRDGTPPSGANVLTF
DNA: TGTGCCAGCAGAGACGGGACACCCCCCTCTGGGGCCAACGTCCTGACTTTC

J: TRBJ1-3
V: TRBV19
size: -
D: TRBD1
CDR3: CARSTGVKTGAGNTIYF
DNA: TGTGCCAGATCGACAGGGGTGAAGACTGGAGCTGGAAACACCATATATTTT

J: TRBJ2-3
V: TRBV28
size: -
D: -
CDR3: CASTLAISTDTQYF
DNA: TGTGCCAGCACTTTGGCAATAAGCACAGATACGCAGTATTTT